One T cell receptor (beta chain) is described in this entry. Its cognate antigen is unknown. This CDR3 has 15 residues. V was shortened by 4 bases and J by 3 bases, with 19 bases between the two germline ends. Germline V CDR1 and CDR2: GTSNPN, SVGIG (reference sequence). This entry belongs to a study of cytomegalovirus exposure and HLA in healthy donors. In the study overall: There were some 81 million unique TCRs (from HLA-typed donors) in an early data release. Findings and limits, study-wide: Most TCR sequences were rare, but some public TCRs occurred in many donors. The availability of immune exposure information extended only to CMV serostatus.

Vbeta (60) and Jbeta (13) primers were used in the PCR. Generated by immunoSEQ multiplex PCR, the TCRdb table keeps only in-frame clones and is missing some. The sample consists of around 130,000 clones, around 70% of them appearing once. The TCR comes from a woman between 40 and 55 years old in good health and CMV-seropositive. Source material: PBMCs. The rearrangement joins TRBV30 to TRBJ2-7; D gene unclear. The CDR3 DNA reads as TGTGCCTGGACCCCAGGCCGCCTTTTGCACTACGAGCAGTACTTC. Residues: CAWTPGRLLHYEQYF.